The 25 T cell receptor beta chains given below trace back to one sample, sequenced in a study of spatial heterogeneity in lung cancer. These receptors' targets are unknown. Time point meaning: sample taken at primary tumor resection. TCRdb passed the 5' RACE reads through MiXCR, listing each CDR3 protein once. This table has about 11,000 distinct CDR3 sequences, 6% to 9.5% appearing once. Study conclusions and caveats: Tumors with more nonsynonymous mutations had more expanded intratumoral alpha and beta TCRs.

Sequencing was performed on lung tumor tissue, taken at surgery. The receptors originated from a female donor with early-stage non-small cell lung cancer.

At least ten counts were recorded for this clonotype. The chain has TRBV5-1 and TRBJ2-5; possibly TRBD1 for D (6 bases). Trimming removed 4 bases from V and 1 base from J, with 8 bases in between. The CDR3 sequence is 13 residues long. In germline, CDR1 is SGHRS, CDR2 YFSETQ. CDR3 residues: CASSPDSQETQYF. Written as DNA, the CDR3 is TGCGCCAGCAGCCCGGACAGCCAAGAGACCCAGTACTTC.

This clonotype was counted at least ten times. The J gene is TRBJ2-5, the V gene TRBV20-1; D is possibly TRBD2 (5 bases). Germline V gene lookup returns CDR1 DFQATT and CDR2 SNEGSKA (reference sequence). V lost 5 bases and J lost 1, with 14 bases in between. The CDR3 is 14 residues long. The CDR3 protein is CSAFEDFLQETQYF. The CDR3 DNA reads TGCAGTGCTTTCGAGGACTTCCTCCAAGAGACCCAGTACTTC.

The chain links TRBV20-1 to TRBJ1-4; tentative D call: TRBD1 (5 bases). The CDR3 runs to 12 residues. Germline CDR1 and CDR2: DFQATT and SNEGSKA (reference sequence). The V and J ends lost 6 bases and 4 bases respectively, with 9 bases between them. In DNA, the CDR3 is TGCAGTGCAAGCAGGGATAATGAAAAACTGTTTTTT. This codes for CSASRDNEKLFF.

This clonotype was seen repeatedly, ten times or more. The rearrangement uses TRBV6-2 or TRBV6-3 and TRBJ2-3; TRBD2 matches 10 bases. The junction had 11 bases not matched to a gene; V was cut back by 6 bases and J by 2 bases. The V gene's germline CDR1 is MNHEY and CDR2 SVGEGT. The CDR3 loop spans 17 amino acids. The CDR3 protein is CASRRLSSGGFTDTQYF. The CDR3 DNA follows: TGTGCCAGCAGAAGGTTGAGTAGCGGGGGGTTCACAGATACGCAGTATTTT.

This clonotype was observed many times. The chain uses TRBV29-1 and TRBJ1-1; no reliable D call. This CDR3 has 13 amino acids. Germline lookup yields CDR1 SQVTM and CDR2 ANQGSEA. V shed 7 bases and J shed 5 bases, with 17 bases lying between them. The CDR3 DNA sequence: TGCAGCGCCGAACATCGTCTTGGGACTGAAGCTTTCTTT. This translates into CSAEHRLGTEAFF. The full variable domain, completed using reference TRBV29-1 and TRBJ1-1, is SAVISQKPSRDICQRGTSLTIQCQVDSQVTMMFWYRQQPGQSLTLIATANQGSEATYESGFVIDKFPISRPNLTFSTLTVSNMSPEDSSIYLCSAEHRLGTEAFFGQGTRLTVV.

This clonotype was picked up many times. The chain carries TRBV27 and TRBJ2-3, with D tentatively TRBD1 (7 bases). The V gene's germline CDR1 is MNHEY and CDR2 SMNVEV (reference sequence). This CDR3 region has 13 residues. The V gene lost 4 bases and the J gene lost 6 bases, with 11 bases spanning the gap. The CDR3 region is CASSWAGGDTQYF. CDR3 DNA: TGTGCCAGCAGTTGGGCAGGGGGGGATACGCAGTATTTT.

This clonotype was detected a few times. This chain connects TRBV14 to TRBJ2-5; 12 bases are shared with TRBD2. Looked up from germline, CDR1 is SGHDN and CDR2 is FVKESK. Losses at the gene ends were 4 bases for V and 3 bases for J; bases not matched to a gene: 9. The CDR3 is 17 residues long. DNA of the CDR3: TGTGCCAGCAGCCGCCTAGCGGGGGGGCCAAGGGAAGAGACCCAGTACTTC. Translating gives CASSRLAGGPREETQYF.

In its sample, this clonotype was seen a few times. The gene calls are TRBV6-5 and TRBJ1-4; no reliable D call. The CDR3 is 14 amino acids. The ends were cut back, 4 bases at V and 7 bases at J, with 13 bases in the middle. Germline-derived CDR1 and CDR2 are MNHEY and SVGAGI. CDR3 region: CASSSTDQTEKLFF. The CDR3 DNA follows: TGTGCCAGCAGTTCCACGGATCAGACTGAAAAACTGTTTTTT.

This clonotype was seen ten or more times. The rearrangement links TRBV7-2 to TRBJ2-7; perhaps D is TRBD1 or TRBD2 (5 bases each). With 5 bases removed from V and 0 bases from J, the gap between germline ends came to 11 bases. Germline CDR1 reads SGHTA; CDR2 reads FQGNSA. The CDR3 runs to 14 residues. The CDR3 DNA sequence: TGTGCCAGCAGCCGAGGGACGGTCTCCTACGAGCAGTACTTC. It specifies CASSRGTVSYEQYF.

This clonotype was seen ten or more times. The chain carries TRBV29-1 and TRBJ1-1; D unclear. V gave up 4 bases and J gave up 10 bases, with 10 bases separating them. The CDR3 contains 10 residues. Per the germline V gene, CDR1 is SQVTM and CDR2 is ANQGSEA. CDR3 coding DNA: TGCAGCGTTGTACGGGAGTTAGCTTTCTTT. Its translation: CSVVRELAFF. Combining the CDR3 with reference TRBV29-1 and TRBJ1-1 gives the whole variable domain SAVISQKPSRDICQRGTSLTIQCQVDSQVTMMFWYRQQPGQSLTLIATANQGSEATYESGFVIDKFPISRPNLTFSTLTVSNMSPEDSSIYLCSVVRELAFFGQGTRLTVV.

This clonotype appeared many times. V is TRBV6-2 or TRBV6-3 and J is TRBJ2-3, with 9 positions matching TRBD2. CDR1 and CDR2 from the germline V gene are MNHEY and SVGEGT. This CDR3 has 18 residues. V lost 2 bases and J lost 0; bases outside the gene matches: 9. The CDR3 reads CASSYGAGGRPSTDTQYF. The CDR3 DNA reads TGTGCCAGCAGTTACGGTGCGGGGGGGCGGCCCAGCACAGATACGCAGTATTTT.

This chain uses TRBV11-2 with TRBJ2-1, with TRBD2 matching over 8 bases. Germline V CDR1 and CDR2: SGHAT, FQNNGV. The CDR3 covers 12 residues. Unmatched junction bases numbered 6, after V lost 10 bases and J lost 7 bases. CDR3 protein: CATLAGVNEQFF. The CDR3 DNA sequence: TGTGCCACCCTAGCGGGTGTGAATGAGCAGTTCTTC.

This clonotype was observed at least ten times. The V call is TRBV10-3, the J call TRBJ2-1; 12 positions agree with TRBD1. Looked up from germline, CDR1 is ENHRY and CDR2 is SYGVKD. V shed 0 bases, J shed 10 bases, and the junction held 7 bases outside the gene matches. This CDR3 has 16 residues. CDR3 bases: TGTGCCATCAGTGAGTCGACGGGACAGGGGGCGGGCGAGCAGTTCTTC. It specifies CAISESTGQGAGEQFF.

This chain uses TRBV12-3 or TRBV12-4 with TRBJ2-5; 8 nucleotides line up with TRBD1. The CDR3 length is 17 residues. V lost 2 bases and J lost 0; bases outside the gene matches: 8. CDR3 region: CASSLRFGDRYQETQYF. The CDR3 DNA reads TGTGCCAGCAGTTTACGGTTCGGGGACAGGTACCAAGAGACCCAGTACTTC.

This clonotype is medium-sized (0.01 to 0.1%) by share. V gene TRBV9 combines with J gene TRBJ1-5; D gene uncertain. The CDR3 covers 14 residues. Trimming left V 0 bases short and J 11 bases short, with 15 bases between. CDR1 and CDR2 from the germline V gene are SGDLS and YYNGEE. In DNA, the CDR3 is TGTGCCAGCAGCGTAGGAGAATCGGGCTGGTCCCAGCATTTT. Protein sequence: CASSVGESGWSQHF.

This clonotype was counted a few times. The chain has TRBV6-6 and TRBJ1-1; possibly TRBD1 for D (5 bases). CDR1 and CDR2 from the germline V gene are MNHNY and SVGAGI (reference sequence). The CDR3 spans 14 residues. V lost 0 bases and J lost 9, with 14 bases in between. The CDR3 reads CASSYSTDPPQAFF. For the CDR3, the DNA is TGTGCCAGCAGTTACTCGACAGACCCCCCCCAAGCTTTCTTT.

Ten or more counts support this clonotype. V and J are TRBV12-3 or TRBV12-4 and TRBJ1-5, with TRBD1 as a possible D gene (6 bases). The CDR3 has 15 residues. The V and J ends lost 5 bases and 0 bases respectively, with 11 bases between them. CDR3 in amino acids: CASSHRDHSNQPQHF. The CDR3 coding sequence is TGTGCCAGCAGTCACAGGGATCATAGCAATCAGCCCCAGCATTTT.

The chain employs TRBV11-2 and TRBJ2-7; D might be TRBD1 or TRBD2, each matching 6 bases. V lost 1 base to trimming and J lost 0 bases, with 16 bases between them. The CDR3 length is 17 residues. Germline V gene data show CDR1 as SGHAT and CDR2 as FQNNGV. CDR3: CASSLGRPGAISYEQYF. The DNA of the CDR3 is TGTGCCAGCAGCTTAGGTCGCCCGGGGGCCATCTCCTACGAGCAGTACTTC.

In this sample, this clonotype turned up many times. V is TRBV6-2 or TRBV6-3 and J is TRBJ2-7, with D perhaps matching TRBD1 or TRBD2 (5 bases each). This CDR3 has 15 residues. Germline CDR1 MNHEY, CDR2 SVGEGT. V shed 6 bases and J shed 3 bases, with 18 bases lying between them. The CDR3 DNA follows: TGTGCCAGCAGATTCAACTGGGACGTCTACTACGAGCAGTACTTC. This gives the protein CASRFNWDVYYEQYF.

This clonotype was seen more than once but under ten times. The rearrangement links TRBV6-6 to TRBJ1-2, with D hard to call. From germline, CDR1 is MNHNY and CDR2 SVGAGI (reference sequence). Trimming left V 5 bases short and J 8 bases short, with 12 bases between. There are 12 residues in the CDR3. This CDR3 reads CASSPDMRGYTF. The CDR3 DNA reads TGTGCCAGCAGTCCCGACATGAGAGGCTACACCTTC.

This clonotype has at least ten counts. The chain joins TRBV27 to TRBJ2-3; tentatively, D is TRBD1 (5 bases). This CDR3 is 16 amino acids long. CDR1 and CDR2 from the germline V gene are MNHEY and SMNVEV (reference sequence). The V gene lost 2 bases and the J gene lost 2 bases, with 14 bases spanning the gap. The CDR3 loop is CASSLNSGRFTDTQYF. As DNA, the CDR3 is TGTGCCAGCAGTTTAAATTCAGGGCGGTTCACAGATACGCAGTATTTT.

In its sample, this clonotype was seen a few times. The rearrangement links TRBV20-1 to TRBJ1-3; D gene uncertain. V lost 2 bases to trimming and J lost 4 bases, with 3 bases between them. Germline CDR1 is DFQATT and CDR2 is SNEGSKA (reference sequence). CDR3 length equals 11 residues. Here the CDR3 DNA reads TGCAGTGCTAGACTCGGAAACACCATATATTTT. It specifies CSARLGNTIYF.

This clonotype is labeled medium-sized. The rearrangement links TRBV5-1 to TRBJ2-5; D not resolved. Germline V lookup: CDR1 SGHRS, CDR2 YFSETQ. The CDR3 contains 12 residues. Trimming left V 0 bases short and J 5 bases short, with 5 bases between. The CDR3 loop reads CASSLARETQYF. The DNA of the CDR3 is TGCGCCAGCAGCTTGGCCCGGGAGACCCAGTACTTC. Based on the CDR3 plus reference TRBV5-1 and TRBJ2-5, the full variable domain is KAGVTQTPRYLIKTRGQQVTLSCSPISGHRSVSWYQQTPGQGLQFLFEYFSETQRNKGNFPGRFSGRQFSNSRSEMNVSTLELGDSALYLCASSLARETQYFGPGTRLLVL.

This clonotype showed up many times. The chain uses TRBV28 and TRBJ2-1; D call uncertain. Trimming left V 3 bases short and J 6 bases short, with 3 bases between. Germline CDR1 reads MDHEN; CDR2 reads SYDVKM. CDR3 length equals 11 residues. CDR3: CASSFPNEQFF. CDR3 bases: TGTGCCAGCAGTTTCCCCAATGAGCAGTTCTTC.

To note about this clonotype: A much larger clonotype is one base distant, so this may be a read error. The CDR3 sequence is CSLIRGGDVTQYF. The CDR3 DNA sequence: TGCAGTCTGATCAGGGGCGGGGATGTTACGCAGTATTTT. V usage is TRBV20-1 and J usage is TRBJ2-3; D possibly uses TRBD1 or TRBD2 (6 bases each). CDR1 and CDR2 from the germline V gene are DFQATT and SNEGSKA (reference sequence). Trimming cost V 8 bases and J 8 bases, with 20 bases left between them. The CDR3 length is 13 residues.